One sample yielded the 20 T cell receptor beta chains listed below, sequenced in a study of CD8 T cells in ankylosing spondylitis. TCRdb called the 5' RACE reads again in MiXCR, with one record for every CDR3 protein. The repertoire holds about 130,000 distinct CDR3 sequences, with 6% to 8% as singletons. Sequenced input: blood, either unsorted or a sorted T cell fraction (not recorded which). The receptors come from a female donor with ankylosing spondylitis or in good health (not recorded which).

This clonotype was seen repeatedly, ten times or more. The V and J genes are TRBV7-9 and TRBJ2-1; unclear D gene. This CDR3 is 12 amino acids long. V lost 1 base, J lost 8 bases, and 6 bases lay in between. Germline V gene data show CDR1 as SEHNR and CDR2 as FQNEAQ (reference sequence). CDR3 protein: CASSLVADEQFF. The CDR3 bases are TGTGCCAGCAGCTTAGTGGCCGATGAGCAGTTCTTC.

This clonotype occurred many times. This chain connects TRBV7-2 to TRBJ2-1; no definite D call. Germline V lookup: CDR1 SGHTA, CDR2 FQGNSA. V shed 1 base and J shed 7 bases, with 5 bases lying between them. The CDR3 runs to 12 residues. CDR3 region: CASSLDRNEQFF. As DNA, the CDR3 is TGTGCCAGCAGCTTAGACAGAAATGAGCAGTTCTTC.

The chain is built from TRBV7-9 and TRBJ2-7; D may match TRBD1 or TRBD2 (5 bases each). CDR3 length equals 15 residues. Germline CDR1 is SEHNR and CDR2 is FQNEAQ (reference sequence). V lost 1 base and J 2 bases, leaving 12 bases between the germline ends. Here the CDR3 DNA reads TGTGCCAGCAGCTTAGAGGGGACCAACCCCTACGAGCAGTACTTC. Translating it yields CASSLEGTNPYEQYF.

This clonotype occurred many times. The gene calls are TRBV5-1 and TRBJ2-7, with D hard to call. V lost 0 bases and J lost 3, with 10 bases in between. Per the germline V gene, CDR1 is SGHRS and CDR2 is YFSETQ. The CDR3 is 14 amino acids. CDR3 region: CASSLAPDGYEQYF. In DNA, the CDR3 is TGCGCCAGCAGCTTGGCACCAGACGGCTACGAGCAGTACTTC.

This clonotype was counted at least ten times. V is TRBV4-3 and J is TRBJ1-1, with no clear D. Trimming removed 0 bases from V and 0 bases from J, with 8 bases in between. CDR1 and CDR2 (germline): LGHNA, YSLEER. This CDR3 has 15 residues. This chain's CDR3 is CASSQEVMVNTEAFF. CDR3 nucleotides: TGCGCCAGCAGCCAAGAGGTCATGGTGAACACTGAAGCTTTCTTT.

DNA for the CDR3: TGTGCCAGTAGTCAACAGGGTGTTGATGGCGGGGAGCTGTTTTTT. This codes for CASSQQGVDGGELFF. V usage is TRBV19 and J usage is TRBJ2-2; D may be TRBD1 (6 bases). The CDR3 runs 15 residues. The V gene lost 5 bases and the J gene lost 7 bases, with 17 bases spanning the gap. Germline-derived CDR1 and CDR2 are LNHDA and SQIVND (reference sequence).

This clonotype has at least ten counts. The chain uses TRBV20-1 and TRBJ1-3; weak D call: TRBD1 (6 bases). This CDR3 is 16 amino acids long. The V gene lost 3 bases and the J gene lost 2 bases, with 17 bases spanning the gap. Germline values: CDR1 DFQATT, CDR2 SNEGSKA (reference sequence). The CDR3, as DNA: TGCAGTGCTAGGGATCTTAGGGGGATCGCTGGAAACACCATATATTTT. Its protein product is CSARDLRGIAGNTIYF.

The J gene is TRBJ1-2, the V gene TRBV7-9, with D tentatively TRBD1 (6 bases). The germline V gene has CDR1 SEHNR and CDR2 FQNEAQ (reference sequence). V dropped 0 bases and J dropped 6 bases, with 11 bases sitting between them. The CDR3 is 14 amino acids. For the CDR3, the DNA is TGTGCCAGCAGCTTAGCGGGGACACACGATGGCTACACCTTC. As protein: CASSLAGTHDGYTF. The full variable domain, its missing parts supplied by reference TRBV7-9 and TRBJ1-2, is DTGVSQNPRHKITKRGQNVTFRCDPISEHNRLYWYRQTLGQGPEFLTYFQNEAQLEKSRLLSDRFSAERPKGSFSTLEIQRTEQGDSAMYLCASSLAGTHDGYTFGSGTRLTVV.

Ten or more counts support this clonotype. This chain links TRBV7-8 with TRBJ2-7; unclear D gene. Germline V lookup: CDR1 SGHVS, CDR2 FQNEAQ. The length of the CDR3 is 14 residues. V dropped 4 bases and J dropped 2 bases, with 12 bases sitting between them. The CDR3, as DNA: TGTGCCAGCAGCTCATTTGAGTCCCCCTACGAGCAGTACTTC. Amino acid sequence: CASSSFESPYEQYF.

This clonotype came up many times. The V call is TRBV7-9, the J call TRBJ2-1; 9 bases agree with TRBD1. The length of the CDR3 is 17 residues. J was trimmed by 1 base and V by 4 bases; bases with no gene match: 8. Per the germline V gene, CDR1 is SEHNR and CDR2 is FQNEAQ (reference sequence). CDR3 nucleotides: TGTGCCAGCAGCTCCGGTGACAGGGGGGGTTCCTACAATGAGCAGTTCTTC. Translating it yields CASSSGDRGGSYNEQFF.

This clonotype was seen many times. The chain joins TRBV6-5 to TRBJ1-6, with 7 nucleotides matching TRBD1. This CDR3 spans 19 amino acids. V dropped 0 bases and J dropped 7; count of bases not matched to a gene: 15. The germline V gene has CDR1 MNHEY and CDR2 SVGAGI. The CDR3 DNA reads as TGTGCCAGCAGTTACTCGAGTGTCCGGGACAGCTCATACAATTCACCCCTCCACTTT. It codes for CASSYSSVRDSSYNSPLHF.

To note about this clonotype: This likely comes from a read error, as the CDR3 has no conserved phenylalanine or tryptophan at its end. This rearrangement joins TRBV5-4 to TRBJ1-2; D might be TRBD1 (5 bases). V lost 1 base, J lost 4 bases, and 14 bases lay in between. This CDR3 region has 15 residues. CDR1 and CDR2 from the germline V gene are SGHNT and YYREEE (reference sequence). CDR3 nucleotides: TGTGCCAGCAGCTTGAAGGGGTGGTATTCCTATGGCTACACCTGC. The encoded protein is CASSLKGWYSYGYTC.

The chain has TRBV12-3 or TRBV12-4 and TRBJ2-6, with unresolved D. The CDR3 runs to 13 residues. The CDR3 loop is CGSSTSGANVLTF. CDR3 nucleotides: TGTGGTAGTTCTACCTCTGGGGCCAACGTCCTGACTTTC.

This clonotype was recorded many times. The rearrangement links TRBV5-1 to TRBJ2-1; 11 bases fit TRBD2. The CDR3 is made up of 17 amino acids. The germline CDR1 and CDR2 sequences are SGHRS and YFSETQ. V lost 4 bases, J lost 4 bases, and 10 bases stayed unmatched. CDR3 coding DNA: TGCGCCAGCAGCGTTACTAGCGGGGGCTCCGGGTACAATGAGCAGTTCTTC. This encodes CASSVTSGGSGYNEQFF. Filled out from reference TRBV5-1 and TRBJ2-1, the complete variable domain reads KAGVTQTPRYLIKTRGQQVTLSCSPISGHRSVSWYQQTPGQGLQFLFEYFSETQRNKGNFPGRFSGRQFSNSRSEMNVSTLELGDSALYLCASSVTSGGSGYNEQFFGPGTRLTVL.

The rearrangement links TRBV20-1 to TRBJ2-5, with 10 bases aligning to TRBD2. Germline values: CDR1 DFQATT, CDR2 SNEGSKA (reference sequence). CDR3 length equals 16 residues. The V and J ends lost 6 bases and 5 bases, in that order; junction bases with no gene match: 15. The CDR3, as DNA: TGCAGTGCCCTGGCTTTACTAGCGGGGATACAGGAGACCCAGTACTTC. It codes for CSALALLAGIQETQYF.

This clonotype has just a few counts. The chain couples TRBV29-1 to TRBJ1-1; 7 nucleotides agree with TRBD1. This CDR3 region has 14 residues. Germline V gene sequence: CDR1 SQVTM, CDR2 ANQGSEA. J gave up 2 bases and V 5 bases, and 8 bases lay outside the gene matches. CDR3 in DNA: TGCAGCGTTATGGGACAGAGGAAAAACACTGAAGCTTTCTTT. It encodes CSVMGQRKNTEAFF.

The sample holds many counts of this clonotype. The CDR3 protein is CASPSDRLAYEQYF. The CDR3 bases are TGTGCCAGTCCGTCGGATCGTTTGGCCTACGAGCAGTACTTC. The J gene is TRBJ2-7, the V gene TRBV7-3; no definite D call. Germline V gene lookup returns CDR1 SGHTA and CDR2 FQGTGA. This CDR3 region has 14 residues. V lost 9 bases and J 2 bases, leaving 17 bases between the germline ends.

This clonotype appeared many times. This sequence joins TRBV6-7 and TRBJ2-1; 7 bases match TRBD1. TRBV6-7 is an ORF; its function is uncertain. The CDR3 is 17 residues long. V trimming: 9 bases; J trimming: 6 bases; junction bases outside the gene matches: 20. DNA for the CDR3: TGTGCCAGTAACTCAACTCTGCGAGGGGGCGAGGGCAATGAGCAGTTCTTC. Amino acids: CASNSTLRGGEGNEQFF.

In this sample, this clonotype turned up many times. The CDR3 bases are TGTGCCAGCAGATTGAAGGGGGGGGCCTACAATGAGCAGTTCTTC. Residues: CASRLKGGAYNEQFF. The chain uses TRBV12-3 or TRBV12-4 and TRBJ2-1, with a weak D call TRBD2 (7 bases). This CDR3 comprises 15 residues. V was trimmed by 6 bases and J by 2 bases, leaving 14 bases between them.

This clonotype was counted many times. The genes are TRBV7-3 and TRBJ1-4; 10 nucleotides line up with TRBD1. In germline, CDR1 is SGHTA, CDR2 FQGTGA. CDR3 size: 19 residues. Unmatched junction bases numbered 14, after V lost 4 bases and J lost 3 bases. CDR3 in amino acids: CASSSERGQGRMANEKLFF. Written as DNA, the CDR3 is TGTGCCAGCAGCTCAGAGCGGGGACAGGGGAGAATGGCTAATGAAAAACTGTTTTTT.